The 17 T cell receptor beta chains reported below all come from one sample, sequenced in a study of shared clonotypes between healthy human individuals. TCRdb keeps only in-frame clones here, not all; method: immunoSEQ multiplex PCR. The sample has approximately 530,000 clones, about 96% seen once; the top ten hold about 0.06%. Sequencing was carried out using naive CD4+ T cells sorted from blood. Subset denoted: CD45RA+ positively selected. Receptor source: a woman in her twenties or thirties in good health.

The rearrangement joins TRBV5-1 to TRBJ2-3; TRBD2 matches at 9 bases. Germline V lookup: CDR1 SGHRS, CDR2 YFSETQ. The ends lost 3 bases at V and 3 bases at J; junction bases unmatched: 5. The CDR3 is 15 amino acids. Written as DNA, the CDR3 is TGCGCCAGCAGCTGGGAGAGCGGGAGGACAGATACGCAGTATTTT. This gives the protein CASSWESGRTDTQYF.

This rearrangement joins TRBV1 to TRBJ2-7; the table assigns TRBD2, which was not confirmed against the DNA. TRBV1 is recorded as a pseudogene. This CDR3 has 18 amino acids. The CDR3 bases are TGCACCAGCAGCCAAGCCCACTCGGAGCGGGAGGGCGTTCGCGAGCAGTACTTC. This translates into CTSSQAHSEREGVREQYF.

CDR3 residues: CASSLLRDREPGANVLTF. CDR3 sequence (DNA): TGTGCCAGCAGCCTCCTCCGGGACAGGGAACCTGGGGCCAACGTCCTGACTTTC. The J gene is TRBJ2-6, the V gene TRBV11-2; TRBD1 matches 9 bases. Trimming at V came to 5 bases and at J to 2 bases, leaving 10 bases not matched to a gene. Germline V gene sequence: CDR1 SGHAT, CDR2 FQNNGV. This CDR3 region has 18 residues.

The V gene is TRBV29-1, the J gene TRBJ2-1; D possibly corresponds to TRBD2 (6 bases). The CDR3 is 10 residues long. V lost 7 bases, J lost 10 bases, and 11 bases lay in between. The germline V gene has CDR1 SQVTM and CDR2 ANQGSEA. In DNA form, the CDR3 reads TGCAGCGGGACTAAAGGAGAGCAGTTCTTC. The encoded protein is CSGTKGEQFF.

The V gene is TRBV27, the J gene TRBJ1-2, with D possibly TRBD1 on 5 matching bases. This CDR3 comprises 13 residues. V was pared by 5 bases and J by 10 bases, with 17 bases between. Looked up from germline, CDR1 is MNHEY and CDR2 is SMNVEV (reference sequence). The CDR3 coding sequence is TGTGCCAGCAGTATCCGGGACGGATTATACTACACCTTC. Protein: CASSIRDGLYYTF.

The chain recombines TRBV12-5 with TRBJ2-1; D unclear. There are 12 residues in the CDR3. From germline, CDR1 is LGHNT and CDR2 FRNRAP. Trimming removed 0 bases from V and 8 bases from J, with 5 bases in between. CDR3 coding DNA: TGTGCTAGTGGTTTGGTAAAATATGAGCAGTTCTTC. It is translated as CASGLVKYEQFF.

This chain links TRBV27 with TRBJ2-3, with 10 nucleotides matching TRBD1. CDR3 size: 16 residues. CDR1 MNHEY and CDR2 SMNVEV come from the germline V gene (reference sequence). Trimming took 5 bases from V and 3 from J; bases not matched to a gene: 8. CDR3 protein: CASSPPRGQGTDTQYF. DNA of the CDR3: TGTGCCAGCAGTCCTCCCCGGGGACAGGGGACAGATACGCAGTATTTT.

Concerning this clone: The identical CDR3 is also encoded by other nucleotide sequences in the sample. The chain is built from TRBV5-1 and TRBJ2-1; possible D gene TRBD1, 6 bases. V lost 4 bases and J lost 4, with 12 bases in between. Germline loops: CDR1 SGHRS, CDR2 YFSETQ. This CDR3 has 14 residues. CDR3 protein: CASSPGTTYNEQFF. DNA of the CDR3: TGCGCCAGCAGCCCCGGGACAACTTACAATGAGCAGTTCTTC.

This CDR3 is CASSPTSGSPNNEQFF. The CDR3 bases are TGTGCCAGCTCACCAACTAGCGGGAGCCCAAACAATGAGCAGTTCTTC. The chain uses TRBV18 and TRBJ2-1; 11 nucleotides match TRBD2. The CDR3 sequence is 16 residues long. Germline V gene sequence: CDR1 KGHSH, CDR2 LQKENI. V shed 2 bases, J shed 5 bases, and the junction held 5 bases outside the gene matches.

This chain connects TRBV30 to TRBJ2-7, with 7 bases fitting TRBD2. Germline V gene sequence: CDR1 GTSNPN, CDR2 SVGIG (reference sequence). There are 15 residues in the CDR3. V gave up 4 bases and J gave up 0 bases; unmatched junction bases: 9. Written as DNA, the CDR3 is TGTGCCTGGAACCGCGGGGGAGATATCTCCTACGAGCAGTACTTC. Protein sequence: CAWNRGGDISYEQYF.

The chain recombines TRBV19 with TRBJ2-7; 14 nucleotides match TRBD2. J lost 3 bases, V lost 3 bases, and 4 bases had no gene match. The CDR3 runs 16 residues. The germline V gene has CDR1 LNHDA and CDR2 SQIVND (reference sequence). The CDR3 protein is CASSIRGTSGSYEQYF. The CDR3 nucleotides are TGTGCCAGTAGTATCAGAGGGACTAGCGGGAGCTACGAGCAGTACTTC. Full variable domain (remainder filled in from reference TRBV19 and TRBJ2-7): DGGITQSPKYLFRKEGQNVTLSCEQNLNHDAMYWYRQDPGQGLRLIYYSQIVNDFQKGDIAEGYSVSREKKESFPLTVTSAQKNPTAFYLCASSIRGTSGSYEQYFGPGTRLTVT.

The chain is built from TRBV11-1 and TRBJ1-1; no firm D call. Looked up from germline, CDR1 is SGHAT and CDR2 is FQDESV (reference sequence). The CDR3 totals 15 residues. V lost 6 bases and J lost 7, with 21 bases in between. As DNA, the CDR3 is TGTGCCAGCAGGAAAGGGTTCACCCGGAGTGATGAAGCTTTCTTT. Translating it yields CASRKGFTRSDEAFF.

This sequence joins TRBV4-2 and TRBJ2-7, with 16 bases identical to TRBD2. J was trimmed by 5 bases and V by 3 bases; bases with no gene match: 10. Germline CDR1 and CDR2: LGHNA and YNFKEQ. This CDR3 contains 18 residues. The CDR3 is CASSQGPGTSGRAHEQYF. The CDR3 DNA reads as TGTGCCAGCAGCCAGGGTCCCGGGACTAGCGGGAGGGCCCACGAGCAGTACTTC.

In regard to this clone: The junction does not match germline at one end; this may be a read error. V and J are TRBV6-1 and TRBJ2-5, with 12 bases matching TRBD2. This CDR3 has 16 residues. Per germline, CDR1 MNHNS and CDR2 SASEGT. The CDR3 bases are TGTGCCGGCAGTGGACTAGCGGGACTATCCCAAGAGACCCAGTACTTC. Amino acid sequence: CAGSGLAGLSQETQYF.

The V call is TRBV28, the J call TRBJ2-3, with D possibly TRBD2 on 6 matching bases. CDR3 length: 13 residues. V dropped 7 bases and J dropped 6 bases, with 14 bases sitting between them. Germline CDR1 MDHEN, CDR2 SYDVKM. CDR3 sequence: CASISGAMDTQYF. The CDR3 coding sequence is TGTGCCAGCATTAGCGGTGCTATGGATACGCAGTATTTT.

This rearrangement joins TRBV18 to TRBJ1-1; D uncertain. Germline values: CDR1 KGHSH, CDR2 LQKENI. CDR3 length: 16 residues. Trimming took 3 bases from V and 4 from J, leaving 18 bases between them. The CDR3 sequence is CASSPRTAHEGTEAFF. For the CDR3, the DNA is TGTGCCAGCTCACCCCGCACAGCCCACGAGGGCACTGAAGCTTTCTTT.

The chain employs TRBV7-2 and TRBJ2-7; 8 positions agree with TRBD2. V trimming: 1 base; J trimming: 0 bases; junction bases outside the gene matches: 11. The CDR3 spans 18 residues. Per germline, CDR1 SGHTA and CDR2 FQGNSA. The CDR3 DNA reads as TGTGCCAGCAGCTTAGTTCTATTTGGCGGGAGGAGCTCCTACGAGCAGTACTTC. This gives the protein CASSLVLFGGRSSYEQYF.